The 8 T cell receptor beta chains below come from one sample, sequenced in a study of CD8+ T cells in alopecia areata. Extraction and reverse transcription of RNA yielded cDNA as the sequencing template. Produced via immunoSEQ multiplex PCR; TCRdb's table is partial and in-frame only. The sample shows 250,000 to 300,000 clones, roughly 64% of them seen only once. As to treatment: oral pan-JAK inhibitor, 5-10 mg twice daily. The source material was CD4+ T cells sorted from blood, sampled at week 24, from a patient treated with tofacitinib. Receptors were obtained from a human donor with alopecia areata.

This chain connects TRBV4-3 to TRBJ2-2, with D tentatively TRBD1 or TRBD2 (5 bases each). CDR3 length: 16 residues. The germline CDR1 and CDR2 sequences are LGHNA and YSLEER. V lost 0 bases and J lost 6, with 14 bases in between. The CDR3 is CASSQDRAGSAGELFF. The CDR3 DNA reads as TGCGCCAGCAGCCAAGATAGGGCAGGGAGTGCCGGGGAGCTGTTTTTT.

The DNA of the CDR3 is TGCAGCGCAGCCCGACAGGGAATGATGGCCAATGAGCAGTTCTTC. This codes for CSAARQGMMANEQFF. This chain links TRBV29-1 with TRBJ2-1, with 7 bases identical to TRBD1. CDR1 SQVTM and CDR2 ANQGSEA come from the germline V gene. CDR3 length equals 15 residues. J was trimmed by 6 bases and V by 7 bases; bases with no gene match: 15.

This clone was counted once. The chain combines TRBV19 with TRBJ1-2; 12 bases fit TRBD1. The CDR3 is 13 residues long. The germline CDR1 and CDR2 sequences are LNHDA and SQIVND (reference sequence). J gave up 9 bases and V 7 bases, and 6 bases lay outside the gene matches. CDR3 region: CASTGQGARSYTF. Written as DNA, the CDR3 is TGTGCCAGTACGGGACAGGGGGCGCGGAGCTACACCTTC.

The chain joins TRBV27 to TRBJ2-5; TRBD2 matches at 8 bases. V was clipped by 6 bases and J by 4 bases; unmatched bases: 16. The V gene's germline CDR1 is MNHEY and CDR2 SMNVEV (reference sequence). CDR3 length: 17 residues. The CDR3, as DNA: TGTGCCAGCAGCCGCTACGCGGTGGCGGGGGGCGGAGAGACCCAGTACTTC. It yields the protein CASSRYAVAGGGETQYF.

V is TRBV28 and J is TRBJ2-7, with TRBD1 matching over 7 bases. The CDR3 totals 14 residues. Germline lookup yields CDR1 MDHEN and CDR2 SYDVKM. V lost 7 bases to trimming and J lost 2 bases; unmatched junction nucleotides: 8. CDR3 protein: CASTIRGQTYEQYF. CDR3 bases: TGTGCCAGCACCATTAGGGGACAGACCTACGAGCAGTACTTC.

The chain couples TRBV27 to TRBJ1-2; 9 bases are a match to TRBD1. After removal of 4 bases from V and 2 bases from J, the junction contained 5 bases not matched to a gene. The CDR3 totals 15 residues. Germline assignment: CDR1 MNHEY and CDR2 SMNVEV (reference sequence). CDR3 in DNA: TGTGCCAGCAGTTCCGGGACAGGGTTCAACTATGGCTACACCTTC. Protein product: CASSSGTGFNYGYTF.

V and J are TRBV7-3 and TRBJ2-3; D possibly corresponds to TRBD1 (7 bases). V shed 0 bases and J shed 0 bases, with 16 bases lying between them. The CDR3 has 18 residues. Germline V gene data show CDR1 as SGHTA and CDR2 as FQGTGA. DNA of the CDR3: TGTGCCAGCAGCTTAACGTGGTCAGGGGGAGGAAGCACAGATACGCAGTATTTT. Translating it yields CASSLTWSGGGSTDTQYF.

The sample holds a few counts of this clone. The rearrangement uses TRBV25-1 and TRBJ2-5; D possibly corresponds to TRBD1 (6 bases). The CDR3 covers 18 residues. CDR1 MGHDK and CDR2 SYGVNS come from the germline V gene. V dropped 3 bases and J dropped 0 bases, with 20 bases sitting between them. CDR3 nucleotide sequence: TGTGCCAGCAGTGAGGCCAGGGGAGCGGACCCGTACCAAGAGACCCAGTACTTC. Translation gives CASSEARGADPYQETQYF. Full variable domain (missing parts from reference TRBV25-1 and TRBJ2-5): EADIYQTPRYLVIGTGKKITLECSQTMGHDKMYWYQQDPGMELHLIHYSYGVNSTEKGDLSSESTVSRIRTEHFPLTLESARPSHTSQYLCASSEARGADPYQETQYFGPGTRLLVL.